The T cell receptor (beta chain) under discussion was sequenced for a study of identical twins. Study-level findings and limits: Twin pairs' shared out-of-frame alpha sequences were enriched in low generation probability. Within cord blood, abundant beta clonotypes carried fewer insertions, but memory repertoires showed no such trend. Weaker excess sharing between twins was seen in beta out-of-frame sequences.

CDR3 length equals 18 residues. The V and J ends lost 3 bases and 1 base respectively, with 19 bases between them. A remark on this clonotype: Its antigen remains unknown.

Carrying unique molecular identifiers, the cDNA also gained a universal primer site through template switching. Via MiXCR, TCRdb re-called the 5' RACE reads, giving one row per CDR3 protein. This sample has 1.5 million to 2 million distinct CDR3 sequences; roughly 35% occur once, and the top ten carry over 0.25%. V usage is TRBV12-3 or TRBV12-4 and J usage is TRBJ1-3; perhaps TRBD1 as D (6 bases). This clonotype was obtained from a newborn girl in good health. Sample: cord blood. In nucleotides, the CDR3 is TGTGCCAGCAGTTTGGGGGGAACAGGGCGTCCGTCTGGAAACACCATATATTTT. This encodes CASSLGGTGRPSGNTIYF.